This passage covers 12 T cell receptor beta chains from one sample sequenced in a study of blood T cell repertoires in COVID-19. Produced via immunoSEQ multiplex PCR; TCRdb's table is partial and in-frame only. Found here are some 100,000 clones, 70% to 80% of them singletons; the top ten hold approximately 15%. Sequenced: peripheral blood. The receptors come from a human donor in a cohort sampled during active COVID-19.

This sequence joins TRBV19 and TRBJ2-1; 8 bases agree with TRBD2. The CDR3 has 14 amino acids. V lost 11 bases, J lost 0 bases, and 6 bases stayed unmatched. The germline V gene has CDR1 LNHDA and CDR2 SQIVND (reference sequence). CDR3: CAELSGSSYNEQFF. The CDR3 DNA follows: TGTGCCGAATTGAGCGGGAGCTCCTACAATGAGCAGTTCTTC.

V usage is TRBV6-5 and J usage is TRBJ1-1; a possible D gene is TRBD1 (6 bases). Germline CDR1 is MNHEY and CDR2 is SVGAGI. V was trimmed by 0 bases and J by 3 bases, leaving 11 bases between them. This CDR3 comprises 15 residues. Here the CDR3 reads CASSYSYRADTEAFF. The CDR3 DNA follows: TGTGCCAGCAGTTACTCGTACAGGGCGGACACTGAAGCTTTCTTT.

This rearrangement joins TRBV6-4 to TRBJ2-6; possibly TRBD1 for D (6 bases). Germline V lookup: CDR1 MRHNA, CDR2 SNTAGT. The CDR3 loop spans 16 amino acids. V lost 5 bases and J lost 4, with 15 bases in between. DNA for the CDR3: TGTGCCAGCAGTAACAGGGCCTCCTCCGGGGCCAACGTCCTGACTTTC. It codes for CASSNRASSGANVLTF.

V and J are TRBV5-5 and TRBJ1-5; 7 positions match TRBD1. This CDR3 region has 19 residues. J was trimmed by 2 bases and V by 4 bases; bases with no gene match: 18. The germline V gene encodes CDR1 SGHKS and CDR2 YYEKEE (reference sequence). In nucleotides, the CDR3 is TGTGCCAGCAGCCTCGTTATAGGGGGCGCCTCTCTGGGCAATCAGCCCCAGCATTTT. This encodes CASSLVIGGASLGNQPQHF.

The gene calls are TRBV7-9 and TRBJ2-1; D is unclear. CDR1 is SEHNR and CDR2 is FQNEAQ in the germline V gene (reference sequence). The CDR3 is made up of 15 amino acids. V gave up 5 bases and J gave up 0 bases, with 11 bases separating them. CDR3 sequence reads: CASSATKNSYNEQFF. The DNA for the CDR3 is TGTGCCAGCAGCGCTACGAAGAACTCCTACAATGAGCAGTTCTTC.

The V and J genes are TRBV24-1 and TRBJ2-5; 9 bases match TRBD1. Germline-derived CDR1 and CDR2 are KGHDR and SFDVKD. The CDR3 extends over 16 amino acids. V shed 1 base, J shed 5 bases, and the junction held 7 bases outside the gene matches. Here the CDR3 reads CATSDFAQGARETQYF. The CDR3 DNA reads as TGTGCCACCAGTGATTTCGCACAGGGGGCGCGGGAGACCCAGTACTTC.

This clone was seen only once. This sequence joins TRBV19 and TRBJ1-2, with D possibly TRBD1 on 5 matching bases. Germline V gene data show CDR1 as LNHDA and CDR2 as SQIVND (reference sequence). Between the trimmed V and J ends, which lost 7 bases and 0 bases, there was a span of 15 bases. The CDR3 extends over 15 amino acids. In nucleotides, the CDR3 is TGTGCCAGTATGTCGGGGTCGGGGGCTAACTATGGCTACACCTTC. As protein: CASMSGSGANYGYTF.

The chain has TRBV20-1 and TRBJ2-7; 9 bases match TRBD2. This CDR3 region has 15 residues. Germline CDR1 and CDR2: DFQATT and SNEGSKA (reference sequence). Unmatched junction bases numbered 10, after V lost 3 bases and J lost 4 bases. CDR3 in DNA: TGCAGTGCTAGTCTCCCGACTAGCGGAGCTTACGAGCAGTACTTC. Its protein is CSASLPTSGAYEQYF.

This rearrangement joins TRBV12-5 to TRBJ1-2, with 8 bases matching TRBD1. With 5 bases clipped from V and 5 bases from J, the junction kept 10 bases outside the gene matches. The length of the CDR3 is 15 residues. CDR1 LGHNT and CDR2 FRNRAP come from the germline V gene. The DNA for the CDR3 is TGTGCTAGTGGTCCTATGGGGACAGGTCAATATGGCTACACCTTC. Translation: CASGPMGTGQYGYTF.

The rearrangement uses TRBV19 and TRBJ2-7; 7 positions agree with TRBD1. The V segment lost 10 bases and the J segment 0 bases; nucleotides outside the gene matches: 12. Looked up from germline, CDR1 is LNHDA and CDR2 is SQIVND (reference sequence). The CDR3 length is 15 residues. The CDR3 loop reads CATSLRDSSSYEQYF. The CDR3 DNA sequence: TGTGCCACTTCTCTCCGGGACAGCAGCTCCTACGAGCAGTACTTC.

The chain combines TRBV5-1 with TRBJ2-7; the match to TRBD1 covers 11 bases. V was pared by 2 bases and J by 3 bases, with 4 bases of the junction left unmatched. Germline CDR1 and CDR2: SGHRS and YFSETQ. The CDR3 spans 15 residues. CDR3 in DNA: TGCGCCAGCAGCTTTCCGGGACAGGGGGTCTACGAGCAGTACTTC. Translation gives CASSFPGQGVYEQYF.

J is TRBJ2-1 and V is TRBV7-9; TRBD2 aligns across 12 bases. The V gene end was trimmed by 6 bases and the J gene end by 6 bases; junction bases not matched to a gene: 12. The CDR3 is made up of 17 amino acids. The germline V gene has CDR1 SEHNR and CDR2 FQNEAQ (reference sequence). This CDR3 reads CASRLALGLAGSNEQFF. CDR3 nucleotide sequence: TGTGCCAGCAGACTAGCCCTAGGACTAGCGGGATCCAATGAGCAGTTCTTC. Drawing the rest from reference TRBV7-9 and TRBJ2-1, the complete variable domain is DTGVSQNPRHKITKRGQNVTFRCDPISEHNRLYWYRQTLGQGPEFLTYFQNEAQLEKSRLLSDRFSAERPKGSFSTLEIQRTEQGDSAMYLCASRLALGLAGSNEQFFGPGTRLTVL.